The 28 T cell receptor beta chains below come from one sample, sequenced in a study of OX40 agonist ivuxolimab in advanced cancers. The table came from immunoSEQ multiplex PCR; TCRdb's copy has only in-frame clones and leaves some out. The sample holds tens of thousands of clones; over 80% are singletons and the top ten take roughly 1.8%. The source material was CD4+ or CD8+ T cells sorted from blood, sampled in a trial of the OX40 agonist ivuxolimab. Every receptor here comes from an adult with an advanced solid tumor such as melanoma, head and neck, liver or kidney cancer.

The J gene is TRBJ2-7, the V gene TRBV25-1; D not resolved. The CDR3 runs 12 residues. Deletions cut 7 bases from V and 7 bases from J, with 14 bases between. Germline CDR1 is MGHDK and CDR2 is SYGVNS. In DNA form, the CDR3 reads TGTGCCAGCATGGGGAACCTGGGGGAGCAGTACTTC. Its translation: CASMGNLGEQYF.

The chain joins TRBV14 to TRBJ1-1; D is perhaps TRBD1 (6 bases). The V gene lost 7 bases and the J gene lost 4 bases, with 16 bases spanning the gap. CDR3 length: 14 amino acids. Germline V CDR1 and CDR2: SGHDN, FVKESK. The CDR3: CASNSLGGRTEAFF. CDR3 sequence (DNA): TGTGCCAGCAACTCCTTAGGGGGTCGCACTGAAGCTTTCTTT.

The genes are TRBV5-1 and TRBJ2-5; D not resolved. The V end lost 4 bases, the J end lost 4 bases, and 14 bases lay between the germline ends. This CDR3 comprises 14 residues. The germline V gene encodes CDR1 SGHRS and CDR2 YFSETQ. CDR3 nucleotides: TGCGCCAGCAGCCCTCAGCCCCCTCGAGAGACCCAGTACTTC. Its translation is CASSPQPPRETQYF.

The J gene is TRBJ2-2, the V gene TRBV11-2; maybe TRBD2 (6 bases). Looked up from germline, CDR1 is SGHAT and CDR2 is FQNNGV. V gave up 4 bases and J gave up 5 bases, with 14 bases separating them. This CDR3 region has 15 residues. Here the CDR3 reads CASSSGSWGTGELFF. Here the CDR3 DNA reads TGTGCCAGCAGCTCCGGGAGCTGGGGAACCGGGGAGCTGTTTTTT.

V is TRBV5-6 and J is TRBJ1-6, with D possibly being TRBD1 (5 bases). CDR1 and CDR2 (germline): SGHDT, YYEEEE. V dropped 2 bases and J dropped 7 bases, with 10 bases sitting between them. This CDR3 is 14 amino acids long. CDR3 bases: TGTGCCAGCAGCTTTGGCAGGGCGAATTCACCCCTCCACTTT. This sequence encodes CASSFGRANSPLHF.

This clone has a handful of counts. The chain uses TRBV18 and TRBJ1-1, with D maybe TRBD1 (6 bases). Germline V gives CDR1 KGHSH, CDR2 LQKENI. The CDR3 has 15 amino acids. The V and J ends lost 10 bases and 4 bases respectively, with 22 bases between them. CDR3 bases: TGTGCCACCCCACTCAGGGGAGCCTGGGTCACTGAAGCTTTCTTT. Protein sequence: CATPLRGAWVTEAFF.

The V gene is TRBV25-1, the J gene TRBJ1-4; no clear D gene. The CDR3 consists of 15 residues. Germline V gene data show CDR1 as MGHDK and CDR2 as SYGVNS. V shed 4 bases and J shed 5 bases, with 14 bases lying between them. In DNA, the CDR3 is TGTGCCAGCAGTGTCGGAATACTGGAAAATGAAAAACTGTTTTTT. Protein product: CASSVGILENEKLFF.

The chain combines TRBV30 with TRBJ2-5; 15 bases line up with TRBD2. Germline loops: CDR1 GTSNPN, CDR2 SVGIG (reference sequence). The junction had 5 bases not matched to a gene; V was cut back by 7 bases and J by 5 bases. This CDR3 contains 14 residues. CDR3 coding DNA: TGTGCCTTGGGACTAGCGGGAGGTCTGGAGACCCAGTACTTC. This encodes CALGLAGGLETQYF.

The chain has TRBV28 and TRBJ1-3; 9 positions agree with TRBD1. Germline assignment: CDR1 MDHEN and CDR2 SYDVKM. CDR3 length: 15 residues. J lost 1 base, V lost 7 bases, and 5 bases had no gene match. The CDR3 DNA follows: TGTGCCAGCACCCCGGGACAGGGATCTGGAAACACCATATATTTT. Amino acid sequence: CASTPGQGSGNTIYF.

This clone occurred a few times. For the CDR3, the DNA is TGTGCCAGCACCTCAGATAGCAATCAGCCCCAGCATTTT. Its translation: CASTSDSNQPQHF. The chain links TRBV28 to TRBJ1-5; no firm D call. Trimming removed 7 bases from V and 0 bases from J, with 7 bases in between. Per germline, CDR1 MDHEN and CDR2 SYDVKM. The CDR3 has 13 amino acids.

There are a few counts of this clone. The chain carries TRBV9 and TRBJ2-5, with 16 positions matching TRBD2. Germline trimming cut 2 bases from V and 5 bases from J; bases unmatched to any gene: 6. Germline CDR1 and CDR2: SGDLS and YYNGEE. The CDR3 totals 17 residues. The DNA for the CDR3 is TGTGCCAGCAGCGTCGCGGGACTAGCGGGAGGGCTTGAGACCCAGTACTTC. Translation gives CASSVAGLAGGLETQYF.

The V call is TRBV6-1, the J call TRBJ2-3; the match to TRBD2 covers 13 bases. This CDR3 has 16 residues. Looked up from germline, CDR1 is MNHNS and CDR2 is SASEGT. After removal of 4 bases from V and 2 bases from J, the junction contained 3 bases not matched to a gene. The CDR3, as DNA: TGTGCCAGCAGTGTGGGGACTAGCGGGGCCACAGATACGCAGTATTTT. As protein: CASSVGTSGATDTQYF.

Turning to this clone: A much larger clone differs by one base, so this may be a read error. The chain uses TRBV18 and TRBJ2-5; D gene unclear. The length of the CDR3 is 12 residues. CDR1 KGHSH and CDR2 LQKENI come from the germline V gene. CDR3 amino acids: CASSDQQEAQYF. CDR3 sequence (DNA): TGTGCCAGCTCAGATCAGCAAGAGGCCCAGTACTTC. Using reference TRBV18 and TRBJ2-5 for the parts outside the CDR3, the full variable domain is NAGVMQNPRHLVRRRGQEARLRCSPMKGHSHVYWYRQLPEEGLKFMVYLQKENIIDESGMPKERFSAEFPKEGPSILRIQQVVRGDSAAYFCASSDQQEAQYFGPGTRLLVL.

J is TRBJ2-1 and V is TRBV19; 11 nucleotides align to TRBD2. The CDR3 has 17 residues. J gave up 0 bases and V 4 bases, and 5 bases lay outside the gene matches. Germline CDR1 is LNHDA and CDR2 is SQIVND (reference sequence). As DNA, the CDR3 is TGTGCCAGTAGTACACGACTAGCGGGGAGCTCCTACAATGAGCAGTTCTTC. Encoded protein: CASSTRLAGSSYNEQFF.

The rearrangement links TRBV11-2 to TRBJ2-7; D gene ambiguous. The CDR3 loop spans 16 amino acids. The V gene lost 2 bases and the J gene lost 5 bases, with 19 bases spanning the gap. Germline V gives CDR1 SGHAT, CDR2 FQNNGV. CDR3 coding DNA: TGTGCCAGCAGCTTAAACGGTCCACCCTGGGGAAACGAGCAGTACTTC. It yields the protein CASSLNGPPWGNEQYF.

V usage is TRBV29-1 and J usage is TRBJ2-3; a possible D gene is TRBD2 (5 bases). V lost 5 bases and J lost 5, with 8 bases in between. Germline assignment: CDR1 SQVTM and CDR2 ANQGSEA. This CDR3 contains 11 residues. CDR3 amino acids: CSVTLEDTQYF. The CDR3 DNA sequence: TGCAGCGTTACACTAGAAGATACGCAGTATTTT.

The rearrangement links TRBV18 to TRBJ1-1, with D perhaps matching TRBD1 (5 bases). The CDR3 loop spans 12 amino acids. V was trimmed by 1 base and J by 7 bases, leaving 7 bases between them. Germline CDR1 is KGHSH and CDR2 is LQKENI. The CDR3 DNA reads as TGTGCCAGCTCACCACGGGACGGTGAAGCTTTCTTT. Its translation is CASSPRDGEAFF.

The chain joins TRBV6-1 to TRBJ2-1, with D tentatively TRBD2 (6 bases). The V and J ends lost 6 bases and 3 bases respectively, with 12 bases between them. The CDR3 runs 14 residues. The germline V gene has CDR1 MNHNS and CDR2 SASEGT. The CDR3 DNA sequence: TGTGCCAGCAGCCGACTAGAGGTCTACAATGAGCAGTTCTTC. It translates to CASSRLEVYNEQFF.

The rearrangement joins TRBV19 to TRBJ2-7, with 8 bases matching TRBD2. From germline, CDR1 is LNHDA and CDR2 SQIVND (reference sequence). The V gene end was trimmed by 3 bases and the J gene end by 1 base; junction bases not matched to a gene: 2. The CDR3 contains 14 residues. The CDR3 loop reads CASSITGGSYEQYF. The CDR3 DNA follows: TGTGCCAGTAGTATCACGGGAGGGTCCTACGAGCAGTACTTC.

This CDR3 is CASSLGTSGSLGGETQYF. The DNA of the CDR3 is TGTGCCAGCAGCTTAGGGACTAGCGGGAGTCTAGGGGGAGAGACCCAGTACTTC. The V call is TRBV7-6, the J call TRBJ2-5, with 13 bases identical to TRBD2. Germline CDR1 SGHVS, CDR2 FNYEAQ. Trimming at V came to 1 base and at J to 4 bases, leaving 9 bases not matched to a gene. This CDR3 spans 18 amino acids.

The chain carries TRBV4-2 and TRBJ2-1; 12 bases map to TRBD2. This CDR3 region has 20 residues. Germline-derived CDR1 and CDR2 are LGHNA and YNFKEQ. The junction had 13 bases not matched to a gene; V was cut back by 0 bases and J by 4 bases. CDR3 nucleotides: TGTGCCAGCAGCCAAGAGAGATACGGGCTAGCGGGAGGGCTATACAATGAGCAGTTCTTC. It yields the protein CASSQERYGLAGGLYNEQFF.

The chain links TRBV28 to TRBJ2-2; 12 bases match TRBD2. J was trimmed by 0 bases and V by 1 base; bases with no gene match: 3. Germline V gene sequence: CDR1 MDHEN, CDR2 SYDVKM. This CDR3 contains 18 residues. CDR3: CASSLLASGGANTGELFF. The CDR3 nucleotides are TGTGCCAGCAGTTTATTGGCTAGCGGGGGGGCGAACACCGGGGAGCTGTTTTTT.

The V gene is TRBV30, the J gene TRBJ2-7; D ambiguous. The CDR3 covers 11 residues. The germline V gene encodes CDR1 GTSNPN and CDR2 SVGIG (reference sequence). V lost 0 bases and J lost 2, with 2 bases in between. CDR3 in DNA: TGTGCCTGGAGTGTTGCCTACGAGCAGTACTTC. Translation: CAWSVAYEQYF.

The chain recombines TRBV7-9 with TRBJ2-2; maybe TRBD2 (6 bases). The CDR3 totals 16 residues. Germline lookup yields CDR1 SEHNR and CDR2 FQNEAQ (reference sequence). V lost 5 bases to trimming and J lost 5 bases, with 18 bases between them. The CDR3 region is CASSKRRAVGTGELFF. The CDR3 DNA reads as TGTGCCAGCAGCAAACGGAGGGCCGTAGGAACCGGGGAGCTGTTTTTT.

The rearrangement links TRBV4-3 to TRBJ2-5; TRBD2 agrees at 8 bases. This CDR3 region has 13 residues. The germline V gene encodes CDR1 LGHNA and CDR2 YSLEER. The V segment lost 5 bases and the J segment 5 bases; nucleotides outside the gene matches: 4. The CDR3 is CASSKTSEETQYF. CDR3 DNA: TGCGCCAGCAGCAAGACTAGCGAGGAGACCCAGTACTTC.

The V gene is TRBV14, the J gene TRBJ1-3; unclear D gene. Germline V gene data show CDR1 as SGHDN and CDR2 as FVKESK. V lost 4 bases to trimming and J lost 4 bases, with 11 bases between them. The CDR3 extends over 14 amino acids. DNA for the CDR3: TGTGCCAGCAGCCCCCACCTCTCCGGAAACACCATATATTTT. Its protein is CASSPHLSGNTIYF. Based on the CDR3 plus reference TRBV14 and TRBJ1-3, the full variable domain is EAGVTQFPSHSVIEKGQTVTLRCDPISGHDNLYWYRRVMGKEIKFLLHFVKESKQDESGMPNNRFLAERTGGTYSTLKVQPAELEDSGVYFCASSPHLSGNTIYFGEGSWLTVV.

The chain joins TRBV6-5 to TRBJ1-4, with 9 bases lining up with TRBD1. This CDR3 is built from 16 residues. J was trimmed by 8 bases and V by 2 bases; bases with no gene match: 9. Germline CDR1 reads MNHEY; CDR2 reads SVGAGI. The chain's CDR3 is CASSYTLRTGDEKLFF. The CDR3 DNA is TGTGCCAGCAGTTACACACTAAGGACAGGGGACGAAAAACTGTTTTTT.

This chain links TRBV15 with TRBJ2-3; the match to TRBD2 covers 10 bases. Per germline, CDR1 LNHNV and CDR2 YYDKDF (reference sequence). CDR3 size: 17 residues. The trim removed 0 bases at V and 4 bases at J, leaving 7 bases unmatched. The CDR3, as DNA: TGTGCCACCAGCAGAGAAAGGAGCGGGAGGGCCCCAGATACGCAGTATTTT. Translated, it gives CATSRERSGRAPDTQYF.